This T cell receptor beta chain stems from a study of breast tumors, draining lymph nodes, adjacent tissues. MiXCR, applied by TCRdb to the multiplex PCR reads, yields one record per CDR3 protein. The table shows about 230,000 distinct CDR3 sequences, with about 34% occurring only once. To note about this clonotype: Its specificity is unknown.

Study results and limitations: Tumor TCR diversity was below lymph nodes but above nontumor tissue. That most tumor T cells come from lymph nodes remained unproven.

Samples came from axillary lymph nodes draining the breast cancer. Sequenced material: axillary lymph node tissue. This TCR derives from a female donor with breast cancer. Some clones in this sample may be carry-over from other donors' samples.

DNA of the CDR3: TGTGCCAGCAGCTCCGGGTTTAGGACAGGGGGCGAGCAGTACTTC. Translated: CASSSGFRTGGEQYF. The chain links TRBV7-9 to TRBJ2-7, with 10 bases aligning to TRBD1. J was trimmed by 6 bases and V by 4 bases; bases with no gene match: 9. This CDR3 comprises 15 residues. Germline V lookup: CDR1 SEHNR, CDR2 FQNEAQ (reference sequence).